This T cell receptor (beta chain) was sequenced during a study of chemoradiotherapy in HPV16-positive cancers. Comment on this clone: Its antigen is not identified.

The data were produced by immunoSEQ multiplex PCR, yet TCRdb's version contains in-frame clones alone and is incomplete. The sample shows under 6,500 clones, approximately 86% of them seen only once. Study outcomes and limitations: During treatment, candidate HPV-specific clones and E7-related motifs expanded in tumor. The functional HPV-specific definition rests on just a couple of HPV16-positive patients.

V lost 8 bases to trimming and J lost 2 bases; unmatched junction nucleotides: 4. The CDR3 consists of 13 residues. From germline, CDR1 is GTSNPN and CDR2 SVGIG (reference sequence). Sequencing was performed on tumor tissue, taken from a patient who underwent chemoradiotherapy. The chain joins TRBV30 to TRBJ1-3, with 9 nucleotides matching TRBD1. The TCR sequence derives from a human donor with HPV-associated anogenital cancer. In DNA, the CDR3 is TGTGCCGGCCGACAGGGGGCTGGAAACACCATATATTTT. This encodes CAGRQGAGNTIYF.